The clone carrying this T cell receptor beta chain was seen a handful of times. No antigen is known for it. The source of the sample is a study of T-cell memory formation after mild COVID-19. General study findings and limits: For second-wave clones that peaked at day 37, SARS-CoV-2 specificity went unverified. The study found balanced CD4/CD8 in clones contracting day 15 to 85 and a CD4+ lean in later expanders. Some responding clones appeared in pre-infection memory, suggesting cross-reactive memory joined. Clones that contracted clustered mainly in CM and EM if CD4+ and in EMRA if CD8+.

TCRdb used MiXCR to reprocess the 5' RACE reads, holding one entry per CDR3 protein. The sample consists of 250,000 to 350,000 distinct CDR3 sequences, 15% to 20% of them appearing once. The sequenced sample consisted of PBMCs or a T cell subset sorted from them (not recorded which). This clonotype originated in a man younger than 35 who had mild COVID-19 (a few samples of this study predate the infection). Cell type and time point are not known.

Written as DNA, the CDR3 is TGTGCCAGCAGCCCCGAACCAGGGACGGATCAGCCCCAGCATTTT. Translation: CASSPEPGTDQPQHF. This rearrangement joins TRBV7-2 to TRBJ1-5; a weak D match, TRBD1 (5 bases). Trimming cost V 5 bases and J 5 bases, with 16 bases left between them. This CDR3 comprises 15 residues. Germline lookup yields CDR1 SGHTA and CDR2 FQGNSA.